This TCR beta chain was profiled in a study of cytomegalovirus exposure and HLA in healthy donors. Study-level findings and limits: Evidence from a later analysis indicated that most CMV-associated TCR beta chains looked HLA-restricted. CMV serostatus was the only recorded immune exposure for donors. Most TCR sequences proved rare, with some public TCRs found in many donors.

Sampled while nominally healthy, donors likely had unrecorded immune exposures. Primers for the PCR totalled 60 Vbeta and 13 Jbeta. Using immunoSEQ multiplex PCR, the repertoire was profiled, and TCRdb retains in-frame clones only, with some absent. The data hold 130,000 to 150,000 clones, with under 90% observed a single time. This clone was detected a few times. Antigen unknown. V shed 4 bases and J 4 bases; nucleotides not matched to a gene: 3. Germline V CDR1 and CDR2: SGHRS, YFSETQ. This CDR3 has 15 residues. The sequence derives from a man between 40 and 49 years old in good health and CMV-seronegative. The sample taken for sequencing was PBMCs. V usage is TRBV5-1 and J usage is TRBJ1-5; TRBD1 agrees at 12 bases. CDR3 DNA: TGCGCCAGCAGCCGGGACAGGGGGCCAAATCAGCCCCAGCATTTT. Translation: CASSRDRGPNQPQHF.